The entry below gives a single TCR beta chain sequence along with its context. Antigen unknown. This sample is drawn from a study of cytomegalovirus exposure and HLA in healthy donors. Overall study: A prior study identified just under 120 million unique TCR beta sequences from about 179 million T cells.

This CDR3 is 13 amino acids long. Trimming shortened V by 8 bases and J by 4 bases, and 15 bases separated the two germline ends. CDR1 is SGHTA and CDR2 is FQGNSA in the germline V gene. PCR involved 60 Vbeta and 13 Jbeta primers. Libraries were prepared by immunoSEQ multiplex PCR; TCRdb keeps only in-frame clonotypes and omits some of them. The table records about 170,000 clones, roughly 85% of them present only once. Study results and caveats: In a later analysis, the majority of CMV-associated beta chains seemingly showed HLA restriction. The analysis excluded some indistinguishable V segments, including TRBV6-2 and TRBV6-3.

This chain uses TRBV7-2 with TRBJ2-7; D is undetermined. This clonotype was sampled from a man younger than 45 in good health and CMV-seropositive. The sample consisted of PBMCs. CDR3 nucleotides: TGTGCCAGCTCCTTATGGTCCGGGTACGAGCAGTACTTC. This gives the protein CASSLWSGYEQYF. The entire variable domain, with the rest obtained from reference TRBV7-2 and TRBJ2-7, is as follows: GAGVSQSPSNKVTEKGKDVELRCDPISGHTALYWYRQSLGQGLEFLIYFQGNSAPDKSGLPSDRFSAERTGGSVSTLTIQRTQQEDSAVYLCASSLWSGYEQYFGPGTRLTVT.